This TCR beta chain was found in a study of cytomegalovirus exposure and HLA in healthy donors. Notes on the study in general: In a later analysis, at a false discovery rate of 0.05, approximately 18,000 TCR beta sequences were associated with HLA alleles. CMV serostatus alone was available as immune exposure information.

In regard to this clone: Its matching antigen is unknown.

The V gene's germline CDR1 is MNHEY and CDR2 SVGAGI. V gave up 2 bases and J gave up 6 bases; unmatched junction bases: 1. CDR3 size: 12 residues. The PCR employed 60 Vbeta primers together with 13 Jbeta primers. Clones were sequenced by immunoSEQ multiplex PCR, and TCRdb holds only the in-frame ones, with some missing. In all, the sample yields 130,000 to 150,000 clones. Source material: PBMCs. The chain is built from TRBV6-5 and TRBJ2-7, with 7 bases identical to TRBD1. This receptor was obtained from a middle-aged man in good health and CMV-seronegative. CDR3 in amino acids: CASSYRGLEQYF. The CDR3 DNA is TGTGCCAGCAGTTACAGGGGGCTCGAGCAGTACTTC.